This entry is about one TCR beta chain. Per the germline V gene, CDR1 is WNHNN and CDR2 is SYGVQD (reference sequence). This CDR3 contains 13 residues. J was trimmed by 5 bases and V by 4 bases; bases with no gene match: 4. These data are taken from a study of blood T cell repertoires in COVID-19. Turning to the study itself: COVID-19 samples collected from the United States, Italy and Spain covered acute and convalescent phases.

Two negative PCRs, clearance, or symptom resolution had been documented for recovered Cohort 3 donors. In the source study's methods: Nucleated cell counts were estimated from reference gene primer amplification. Produced via immunoSEQ multiplex PCR; TCRdb's table is partial and in-frame only. Clone size and the V and J calls come from that table; the DNA yielded D and trimming. The data contain under 200,000 clones, around 84% of them singletons. The sample was PBMCs or T cells enriched from blood (not recorded which). The clonotype was recovered from a man aged 45-65 years who had recovered from COVID-19. The rearrangement links TRBV10-1 to TRBJ1-2; 7 bases align to TRBD1. The DNA of the CDR3 is TGCGCCAGCAGTGGCAGGGGGAGATATGGCTACACCTTC. Translation gives CASSGRGRYGYTF.